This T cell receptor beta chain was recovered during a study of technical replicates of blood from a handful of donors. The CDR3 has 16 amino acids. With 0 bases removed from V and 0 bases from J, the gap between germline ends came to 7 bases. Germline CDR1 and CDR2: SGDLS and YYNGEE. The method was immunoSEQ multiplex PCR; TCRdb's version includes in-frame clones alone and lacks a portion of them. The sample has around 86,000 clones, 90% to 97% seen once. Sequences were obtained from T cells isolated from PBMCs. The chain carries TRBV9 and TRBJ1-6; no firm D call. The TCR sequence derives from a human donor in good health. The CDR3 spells CASSVGRYSYNSPLHF. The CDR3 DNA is TGTGCCAGCAGCGTAGGTAGATACTCCTATAATTCACCCCTCCACTTT.